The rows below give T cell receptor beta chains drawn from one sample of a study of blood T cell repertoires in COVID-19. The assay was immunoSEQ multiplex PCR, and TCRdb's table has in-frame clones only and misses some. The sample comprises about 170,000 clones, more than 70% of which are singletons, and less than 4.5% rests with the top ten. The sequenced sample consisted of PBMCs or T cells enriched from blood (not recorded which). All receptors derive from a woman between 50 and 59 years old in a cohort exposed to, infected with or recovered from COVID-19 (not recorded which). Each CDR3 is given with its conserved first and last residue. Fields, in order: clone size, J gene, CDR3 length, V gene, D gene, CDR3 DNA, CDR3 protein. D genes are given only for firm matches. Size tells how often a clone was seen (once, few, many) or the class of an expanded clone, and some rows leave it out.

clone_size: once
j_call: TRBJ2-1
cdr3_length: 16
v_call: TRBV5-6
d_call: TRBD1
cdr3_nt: TGTGCCAGCAGCTCCGGGACAGGGGGCTCCTACAATGAGCAGTTCTTC
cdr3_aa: CASSSGTGGSYNEQFF

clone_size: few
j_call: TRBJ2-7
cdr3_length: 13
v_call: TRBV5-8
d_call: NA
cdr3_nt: TGTGCCAGCAGCTTGCTTACGGCCTACGAGCAGTACTTC
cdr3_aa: CASSLLTAYEQYF

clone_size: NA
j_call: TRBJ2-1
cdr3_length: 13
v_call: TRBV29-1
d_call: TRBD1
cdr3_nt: TGCAGCGTTGACAGGGGGCTCGACAATGAGCAGTTCTTC
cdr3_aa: CSVDRGLDNEQFF

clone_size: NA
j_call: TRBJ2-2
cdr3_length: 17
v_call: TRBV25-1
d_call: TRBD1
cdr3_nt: TGTGCCAGCAGTGAATCAAGGGGACAGGGGAGGCCCGGGGAGCTGTTTTTT
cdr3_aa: CASSESRGQGRPGELFF

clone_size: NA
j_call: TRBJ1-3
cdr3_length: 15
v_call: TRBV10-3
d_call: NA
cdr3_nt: TGTGCCATCAGTGAGTCAGGGGGTTCTGGAAACACCATATATTTT
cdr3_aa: CAISESGGSGNTIYF

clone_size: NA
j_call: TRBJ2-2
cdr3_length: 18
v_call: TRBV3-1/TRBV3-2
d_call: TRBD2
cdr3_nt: TGTGCCAGCGGCCCAGAGGGGCTAGCGGGATCCTCCACCGGGGAGCTGTTTTTT
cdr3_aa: CASGPEGLAGSSTGELFF

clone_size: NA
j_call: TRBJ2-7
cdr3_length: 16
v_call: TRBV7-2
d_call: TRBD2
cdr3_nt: TGTGCCAGCAGCTTAGGGACTAGCGGGGGTGGATACGAGCAGTACTTC
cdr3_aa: CASSLGTSGGGYEQYF

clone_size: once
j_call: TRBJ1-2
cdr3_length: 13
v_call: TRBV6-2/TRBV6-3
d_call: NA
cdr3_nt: TGTGCCAGCAGCCCTACAGGGAACTATGGCTACACCTTC
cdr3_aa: CASSPTGNYGYTF

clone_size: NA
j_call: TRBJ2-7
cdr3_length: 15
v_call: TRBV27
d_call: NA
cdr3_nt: TGTGCCAGCAGTTTAAGGGGTGTGGGGGCGGGCGAGCAGTACTTC
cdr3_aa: CASSLRGVGAGEQYF

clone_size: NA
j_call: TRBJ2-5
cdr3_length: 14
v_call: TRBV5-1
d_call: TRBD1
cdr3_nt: TGCGCCACTCACGGGACAGGGCTCTCAGAGACCCAGTACTTC
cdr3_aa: CATHGTGLSETQYF

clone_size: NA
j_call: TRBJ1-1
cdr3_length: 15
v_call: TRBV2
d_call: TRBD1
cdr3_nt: TGTGCCAGCAGTGTGACAGGGGAGGGTGGGACTGAAGCTTTCTTT
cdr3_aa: CASSVTGEGGTEAFF

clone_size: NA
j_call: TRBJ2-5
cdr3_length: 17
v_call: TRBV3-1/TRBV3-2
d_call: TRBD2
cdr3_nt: TGTGCCAGCAGCCCCGGTAGTATTAGCGGGAGAGGAGAGACCCAGTACTTC
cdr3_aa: CASSPGSISGRGETQYF

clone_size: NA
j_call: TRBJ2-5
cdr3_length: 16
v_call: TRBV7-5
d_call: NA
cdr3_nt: TGTGCCAGAAGCTCCGGACTAGCGGGGGGTGAGGAGACCCAGTACTTC
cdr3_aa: CARSSGLAGGEETQYF

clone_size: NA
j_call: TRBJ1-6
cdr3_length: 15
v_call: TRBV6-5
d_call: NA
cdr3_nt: TGTGCCAGCAGTTATCGGGGGGATGGTAATTCACCCCTCCACTTT
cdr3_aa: CASSYRGDGNSPLHF

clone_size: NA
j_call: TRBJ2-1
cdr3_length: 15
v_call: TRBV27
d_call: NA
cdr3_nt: TGTGCCAGCAGTTTTGGAGCGGACGAGGAAAGAGAGCAGTTCTTC
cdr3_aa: CASSFGADEEREQFF

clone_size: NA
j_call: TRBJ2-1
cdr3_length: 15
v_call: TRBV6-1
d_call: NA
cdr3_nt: TGTGCCAGCAGTGAGGGAACAGGGTTCCACAATGAGCAGTTCTTC
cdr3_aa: CASSEGTGFHNEQFF

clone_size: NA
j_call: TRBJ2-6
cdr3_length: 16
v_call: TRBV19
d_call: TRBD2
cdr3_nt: TGTGCCAGTAGCCATCCGGGGGGGTCTGGGGCCAACGTCCTGACTTTC
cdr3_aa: CASSHPGGSGANVLTF

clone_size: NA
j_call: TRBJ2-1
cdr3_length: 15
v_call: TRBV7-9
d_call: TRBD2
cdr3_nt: TGTGCCAGCAGCCGGGCTAGCGGGACGTACAATGAGCAGTTCTTC
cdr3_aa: CASSRASGTYNEQFF

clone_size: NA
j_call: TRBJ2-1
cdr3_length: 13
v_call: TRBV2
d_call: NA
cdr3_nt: TGTGCCAGCGGCCCGCGGCGGGCAGATGAGCAGTTCTTC
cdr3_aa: CASGPRRADEQFF

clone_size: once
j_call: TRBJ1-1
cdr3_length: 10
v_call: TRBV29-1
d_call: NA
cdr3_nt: TGCAGCGTTTGGACTGGTGGAGCTTTCTTT
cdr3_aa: CSVWTGGAFF

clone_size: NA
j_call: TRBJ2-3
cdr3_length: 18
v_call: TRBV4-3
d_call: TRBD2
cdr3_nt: TGCGCCAGCAGCCAACAAGCGGGGGGGCCAAGGCCGACAGATACGCAGTATTTT
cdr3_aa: CASSQQAGGPRPTDTQYF

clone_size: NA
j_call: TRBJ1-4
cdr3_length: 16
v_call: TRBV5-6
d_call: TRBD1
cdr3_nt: TGTGCCAGCAGCGAGGGACAGGGGGCAAGAGGGGAAAAACTGTTTTTT
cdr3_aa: CASSEGQGARGEKLFF

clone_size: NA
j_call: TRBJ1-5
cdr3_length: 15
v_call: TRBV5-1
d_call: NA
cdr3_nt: TGCGCCAGCAGCGAGGACGTGGTTCAGGGTCAGCCCCAGCATTTT
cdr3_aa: CASSEDVVQGQPQHF

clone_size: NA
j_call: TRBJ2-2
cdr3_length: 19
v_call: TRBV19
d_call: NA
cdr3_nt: TGTGCCAGTAGTATTATTTGGGCCAGGGGACCCACTAACACCGGGGAGCTGTTTTTT
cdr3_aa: CASSIIWARGPTNTGELFF